This entry describes one T cell receptor beta chain. Its target is unknown. This record comes from a study of shared clonotypes between healthy human individuals. Turning to the study itself: Every donor yielded three CD4 naive, three CD4 memory, two CD8 naive and one CD8 memory plate.

This CDR3 spans 17 amino acids. Germline lookup yields CDR1 SNHLY and CDR2 FYNNEI. V shed 9 bases, J shed 4 bases, and the junction held 20 bases outside the gene matches. Study-wide points: Some clonotypes were shared by all four sorted-subset donors, while others were not shared. The non-shared ones had lower generation probabilities than the shared ones.

Some clones are missing from TCRdb's copy, which holds only in-frame ones; the method was immunoSEQ multiplex PCR. The data show a few million clones, around 94% seen once. Donors were healthy HIV-negative adults without recent acute infections or vaccinations. The source is a man between 18 and 35 years old in good health. V gene TRBV2 combines with J gene TRBJ1-2; 7 bases are a match to TRBD1. Sequenced: naive CD4+ T cells sorted from blood. Subset: CD45RA+ positively selected. The DNA of the CDR3 is TGTGCCAGTAAAGTGACCCGACAGGGACCTTCTCCCTATGGCTACACCTTC. Protein: CASKVTRQGPSPYGYTF.